Listed below are T cell receptor beta chains from one sample, sequenced in a study of cytomegalovirus exposure and HLA in healthy donors. Libraries were prepared by immunoSEQ multiplex PCR; TCRdb keeps only in-frame clonotypes and omits some of them. In all, the sample yields tens of thousands of clones. Source material: PBMCs. Receptors originate from a man aged 45 to 65 in good health and CMV-seropositive. CDR3s include the opening cysteine and the closing phenylalanine or tryptophan. The D gene is left open where the match is weak.

D gene	V gene	J gene	CDR3 DNA	CDR3 protein
.	TRBV7-9	TRBJ2-1	TGTGCCAGCAGCTTAGCGCGGCAAGAGGCTAATGAGCAGTTCTTC	CASSLARQEANEQFF
.	TRBV6-6	TRBJ1-5	TGTGCCAGCAGTTACCCGGACACTTATAGCAATCAGCCCCAGCATTTT	CASSYPDTYSNQPQHF
TRBD2	TRBV18	TRBJ2-2	TGTGCCAGCTCACCACCAGGGACTAGCCGAACCGGGGAGCTGTTTTTT	CASSPPGTSRTGELFF
TRBD2	TRBV29-1	TRBJ2-3	TGCAGCGTAGGACTAGCGGGAAGAACAGATACGCAGTATTTT	CSVGLAGRTDTQYF
.	TRBV6-5	TRBJ1-2	TGTGCCAGCAGTTACTCGAGAGGGAACTATGGCTACACCTTC	CASSYSRGNYGYTF
.	TRBV19	TRBJ2-1	TGTGCCAGTAGTATAGCAAGGGCTAGCCGGTACAATGAGCAGTTCTTC	CASSIARASRYNEQFF
TRBD1	TRBV28	TRBJ1-1	TGTGCCAGCATCCCTGGGACAGCGGACACTGAAGCTTTCTTT	CASIPGTADTEAFF
.	TRBV18	TRBJ1-5	TGTGCCAGCTCACTGGACACGGCGGGGAATCAGCCCCAGCATTTT	CASSLDTAGNQPQHF
.	TRBV11-3	TRBJ2-3	TGTGCCAGCAGCCCCCCCCGACTCCCGGGGACAGATACGCAGTATTTT	CASSPPRLPGTDTQYF
TRBD1	TRBV30	TRBJ1-1	TGTGCCTGGTCGGGACAGGCTATATCAGAAGCTTTCTTT	CAWSGQAISEAFF
.	TRBV5-1	TRBJ2-1	TGCGCCAGCAGCCCCGGACTGAGCGAGGCTTACAATGAGCAGTTCTTC	CASSPGLSEAYNEQFF
TRBD2	TRBV19	TRBJ2-1	TGTGCCAGTAAGACTAGCGGGGCTTACAATGAGCAGTTCTTC	CASKTSGAYNEQFF
.	TRBV30	TRBJ2-7	TGTGCCTGGACCGTGTCCCGCTACGAGCAGTACTTC	CAWTVSRYEQYF
TRBD2	TRBV7-2	TRBJ2-1	TGTGCCAGCAGCCAAGGGGGGGGACTAGGGGAAAATGAGCAGTTCTTC	CASSQGGGLGENEQFF
.	TRBV5-1	TRBJ1-4	TGCGCCAGCAGCCCCCGGACAGAGGGGGAAAAACTGTTTTTT	CASSPRTEGEKLFF
TRBD2	TRBV29-1	TRBJ2-5	TGCAGCGTTCCGCCGGGGGGGCGGCTGCAAGAGACCCAGTACTTC	CSVPPGGRLQETQYF
TRBD2	TRBV18	TRBJ2-7	TGTGCCAGCTCACCACCTACTAGCGGGAGTAATTACGAGCAGTACTTC	CASSPPTSGSNYEQYF
TRBD2	TRBV5-6	TRBJ2-7	TGTGCCAGCAGACTTACGGGACTAGCCTTCGAGCAGTACTTC	CASRLTGLAFEQYF
.	TRBV5-1	TRBJ1-1	TGCGCCAGCAGCCCGGGGGGGTTCCGGAACACTGAAGCTTTCTTT	CASSPGGFRNTEAFF
.	TRBV18	TRBJ2-7	TGTGCCAGCTCACCGGTCGGGTCGTCCTACGAGCAGTACTTC	CASSPVGSSYEQYF
.	TRBV2	TRBJ2-5	TGTGCCAGCCTCACAGGGCGCGGACTAGTTGGGGAGACCCAGTACTTC	CASLTGRGLVGETQYF
.	TRBV11-3	TRBJ1-2	TGTGCCAGCAGCTTAGATTTGTGGGGGCGTCAGACCTATGGCTACACCTTC	CASSLDLWGRQTYGYTF
.	TRBV11-2	TRBJ2-1	TGTGCCAGCAGCTTAGTTTCGTATGGCTTTTTCTTC	CASSLVSYGFFF
TRBD1	TRBV2	TRBJ1-2	TGTGCCAGCAGCTCTCAGGGGGGACCTAACTATGGCTACACCTTC	CASSSQGGPNYGYTF
.	TRBV19	TRBJ1-4	TGTGCCAGTACCCAGCAGGGGACTAATGAAAAACTGTTTTTT	CASTQQGTNEKLFF
.	TRBV7-3	TRBJ2-1	TGTGCCAGCAGTTTCTCGGGTGGGAATGAGCAGTTCTTC	CASSFSGGNEQFF
TRBD2	TRBV11-3	TRBJ2-2	TGTGCCAGCAGCTTTGGGAGCGGGAGGGCCGGGGAGCTGTTTTTT	CASSFGSGRAGELFF
.	TRBV6-5	TRBJ2-3	TGTGCCAGCAGAGAGGGGGTGCTCACAGATACGCAGTATTTT	CASREGVLTDTQYF
.	TRBV5-5	TRBJ2-7	TGTGCCAGCAGCTTGTCAAGGTTAGACACTGCCTACGAGCAGTACTTC	CASSLSRLDTAYEQYF
TRBD2	TRBV18	TRBJ2-2	TGTGCCAGCTCACCAGGACTAGCGGGAGGAGGCGGGGAGCTGTTTTTT	CASSPGLAGGGGELFF
TRBD2	TRBV7-6	TRBJ2-5	TGTGCCAGCAGCTTAGAGGGGCGGGGGACTAGCGGGAAAGAGACCCAGTACTTC	CASSLEGRGTSGKETQYF
TRBD2	TRBV4-3	TRBJ2-1	TGCGCCAGCAGCTTGGGACTAGCGTCCTACAATGAGCAGTTCTTC	CASSLGLASYNEQFF
.	TRBV27	TRBJ1-1	TGTGCCAGCAGTTTACGGGGACTGCATGAAGCTTTCTTT	CASSLRGLHEAFF
TRBD2	TRBV7-2	TRBJ2-3	TGTGCCAGCAGCAATAGCGGGAGTGAGAAAGATACGCAGTATTTT	CASSNSGSEKDTQYF
TRBD1	TRBV6-6	TRBJ1-2	TGTGCCAGCAGTTTCGACAGGGGGCGACTTTCTAGGGGTTACTTC	CASSFDRGRLSRGYF
.	TRBV27	TRBJ1-1	TGTGCCAGCAGTTTTAGGGAGGGGAACACTGAAGCTTTCTTT	CASSFREGNTEAFF
.	TRBV4-3	TRBJ2-1	TGCGCCAGCAGCCAAGAGTACACTAAACGGCATGAGCAGTTCTTC	CASSQEYTKRHEQFF
.	TRBV5-5	TRBJ1-2	TGTGCCAGCACGAGTCCTACCGATCTAACGCGGGAAGGCTACACCTTC	CASTSPTDLTREGYTF
TRBD2	TRBV4-3	TRBJ2-1	TGCGCCAGCAGCCAGATAGCGGGTGTAACCTACAATGAGCAGTTCTTC	CASSQIAGVTYNEQFF
.	TRBV18	TRBJ2-5	TGTGCCAGCTCTCCGGCCGGGGAGACCCAGTACTTC	CASSPAGETQYF
.	TRBV29-1	TRBJ1-3	TGCAGCGCGGACATCTCTGGAAACACCATATATTTT	CSADISGNTIYF
.	TRBV9	TRBJ2-2	TGTGCCAGCAGCGTACGTGAGGAGCTGAGGGCCGGGGAGCTGTTTTTT	CASSVREELRAGELFF
.	TRBV19	TRBJ2-2	TGTGCCAGTAGTATGGGTAACAGCGGGGAGCTGTTTTTT	CASSMGNSGELFF
.	TRBV5-1	TRBJ1-1	TGCGCCAGCAGCTTCACCGGGGACACTGAAGCTTTCTTT	CASSFTGDTEAFF
.	TRBV5-6	TRBJ1-2	TGTGCCAGCAGCTTCGGGGGGCGTAACTATGGCTACACCTTC	CASSFGGRNYGYTF
.	TRBV7-2	TRBJ1-5	TGTGCCAGCAGCCCCGGCGGAATTAGCAATCAGCCCCAGCATTTT	CASSPGGISNQPQHF
TRBD2	TRBV11-3	TRBJ2-7	TGTGCCAGCACGGGGGGGGACTACTACGAGCAGTACTTC	CASTGGDYYEQYF
TRBD1	TRBV30	TRBJ1-5	TGTGCCTGGGACCCGGGACAGGGAGATCAGCCCCAGCATTTT	CAWDPGQGDQPQHF
.	TRBV5-1	TRBJ2-2	TGCGCCAGCAGCTCAAGAACGGGGGAGACCGGGGAGCTGTTTTTT	CASSSRTGETGELFF
TRBD2	TRBV25-1	TRBJ2-7	TGTGCCAGCAGTCCGGGACTAGCGGATTCCTACGAGCAGTACTTC	CASSPGLADSYEQYF
TRBD2	TRBV7-9	TRBJ2-1	TGTGCCAGCAGCTTCACTAGCGTCTACAATGAGCAGTTCTTC	CASSFTSVYNEQFF
TRBD1	TRBV30	TRBJ1-1	TGTGCCCGTGGACAGGATACCCCCACGCCCCTCACTGAAGCTTTCTTT	CARGQDTPTPLTEAFF
.	TRBV6-1	TRBJ2-3	TGTGCCAGCAAAGGGACTTTCACAGATACGCAGTATTTT	CASKGTFTDTQYF
TRBD2	TRBV18	TRBJ2-1	TGTGCCAGCTCACCCGGACTAGAGGTGGAGCAGTTCTTC	CASSPGLEVEQFF
TRBD2	TRBV9	TRBJ2-1	TGTGCCAGCAGTAGTAGGCTAGCGGGAGGGCCTATGAATGAGCAGTTCTTC	CASSSRLAGGPMNEQFF
.	TRBV25-1	TRBJ1-2	TGTGCCAGCAGTGAAATCGCCGGCTATGGCTACACCTTC	CASSEIAGYGYTF
.	TRBV11-3	TRBJ1-2	TGTGCCAGCAGCTTAGGTCGGGATTTAAGGCGCTATGGCTACACCTTC	CASSLGRDLRRYGYTF
.	TRBV11-3	TRBJ1-1	TGTGCCAGCAGCGCACTTTCCGGGTCCAACACTGAAGCTTTCTTT	CASSALSGSNTEAFF